The rows below give T cell receptor beta chains drawn from one sample of a study of control samples from healthy donors and cancer patients. TCRdb's copy holds only in-frame clones and misses some; the assay was immunoSEQ multiplex PCR. The table includes 120,000 or so clones, approximately 90% detected once. Specimen: blood. The receptors come from a woman between 18 and 29 years old in good health. Each CDR3 is given with its conserved first and last residue. The D gene is left open where the match is weak. Not every row has a clone size; where given, it reads once, few, many or a size class.

V gene	D gene	J gene	clone size	CDR3 protein	CDR3 DNA
TRBV7-9	.	TRBJ1-2	.	CASSLGSGEGYTF	TGTGCCAGCAGCTTAGGGTCAGGGGAGGGCTACACCTTC
TRBV7-9	.	TRBJ1-1	.	CASTPFRPNTEAFF	TGTGCCAGCACCCCCTTTAGGCCGAACACTGAAGCTTTCTTT
TRBV12-5	.	TRBJ2-7	.	CASAPDASYEQYF	TGTGCTAGTGCCCCGGACGCGTCCTACGAGCAGTACTTC
TRBV29-1	.	TRBJ2-5	.	CSAIGPFQETQYF	TGCAGCGCCATAGGGCCCTTCCAAGAGACCCAGTACTTC
TRBV2	.	TRBJ2-2	.	CASKRVSTTGELFF	TGTGCCAGCAAAAGGGTATCTACCACCGGGGAGCTGTTTTTT
TRBV7-9	.	TRBJ2-5	.	CASSFSQETQYF	TGTGCCAGCAGCTTTTCCCAAGAGACCCAGTACTTC
TRBV5-6	.	TRBJ1-1	.	CASSLFGVGGNTEAFF	TGTGCCAGCAGCTTGTTTGGGGTCGGAGGGAACACTGAAGCTTTCTTT
TRBV3-1/TRBV3-2	.	TRBJ1-2	.	CASSPRLTGTMGLANYGYTF	TGTGCCAGCAGCCCGAGACTGACAGGTACAATGGGACTAGCTAACTATGGCTACACCTTC
TRBV28	.	TRBJ1-4	.	CASSLAGATNEKLFF	TGTGCCAGCAGTTTAGCGGGGGCGACTAATGAAAAACTGTTTTTT
TRBV20-1	.	TRBJ2-1	.	CSGFAYNEQFF	TGCAGTGGTTTCGCCTACAATGAGCAGTTCTTC
TRBV21-1	.	TRBJ1-1	.	CASSKWGGDRKDTEAFF	TGTGCCAGCAGCAAATGGGGGGGGGACAGAAAGGATACTGAAGCTTTCTTT
TRBV5-1	TRBD2	TRBJ2-7	.	CASSFTSGSLYEQYF	TGCGCCAGCAGCTTTACTAGCGGGAGCCTCTACGAGCAGTACTTC
TRBV29-1	.	TRBJ2-3	.	CSVEDPRGGTTSTDTQYF	TGCAGCGTTGAAGACCCCCGGGGTGGCACAACTAGCACAGATACGCAGTATTTT
TRBV28	.	TRBJ2-2	.	CATKGDTGELFF	TGTGCTACAAAAGGGGACACCGGGGAGCTGTTTTTT
TRBV24-1	TRBD1	TRBJ1-1	.	CATSDSGQGGSTEAFF	TGTGCCACCAGTGACTCGGGACAGGGAGGGAGCACTGAAGCTTTCTTT
TRBV7-3	TRBD1	TRBJ2-7	few	CASSSDRGSSEQYF	TGTGCCAGCAGCTCGGACAGGGGTTCTTCCGAGCAGTACTTC
TRBV3-1/TRBV3-2	.	TRBJ1-1	.	CASSQERDVVLSTEAFF	TGTGCCAGCAGCCAAGAACGGGACGTTGTTCTGAGCACTGAAGCTTTCTTT
TRBV7-2	TRBD1	TRBJ1-4	.	CASSLGGQGHEKLFF	TGTGCCAGCAGCTTAGGGGGACAGGGCCATGAAAAACTGTTTTTT
TRBV5-6	TRBD1	TRBJ2-6	.	CASSSGTGGSGANVLTF	TGTGCCAGCAGCTCCGGGACAGGGGGGTCTGGGGCCAACGTCCTGACTTTC
TRBV19	.	TRBJ2-7	.	CASSIATAGPYEQYF	TGTGCCAGTAGTATAGCAACTGCCGGTCCCTACGAGCAGTACTTC
TRBV29-1	TRBD1	TRBJ2-3	.	CSVLGVPAHDRGRGDTQYF	TGCAGCGTCCTAGGGGTCCCAGCCCACGACAGGGGGCGCGGAGATACGCAGTATTTT
TRBV27	TRBD2	TRBJ2-1	.	CASSPTSGVYNEQFF	TGTGCCAGCAGTCCGACTAGCGGGGTCTACAATGAGCAGTTCTTC
TRBV7-2	TRBD1	TRBJ2-7	.	CASSLGPGQGVVYEQYF	TGTGCCAGCAGCTTAGGACCGGGACAGGGGGTGGTCTACGAGCAGTACTTC
TRBV4-3	.	TRBJ1-1	once	CASSQEWGRVGNTEAFF	TGCGCCAGCAGCCAAGAATGGGGAAGGGTGGGGAACACTGAAGCTTTCTTT
TRBV5-6	TRBD1	TRBJ2-7	.	CASSQRNRGHEQYF	TGTGCCAGCAGCCAGCGCAACAGGGGGCACGAGCAGTACTTC
TRBV5-4	TRBD2	TRBJ2-1	once	CASSLWTSGLPSSYNEQFF	TGTGCCAGCAGCTTGTGGACTAGCGGGCTTCCGAGCTCCTACAATGAGCAGTTCTTC
TRBV7-3	.	TRBJ2-5	.	CASSLGAGETQYF	TGTGCCAGCAGCTTAGGGGCGGGGGAGACCCAGTACTTC
TRBV7-2	.	TRBJ2-3	few	CAIGRGGASTDTQYF	TGTGCCATCGGAAGGGGGGGGGCATCCACAGATACGCAGTATTTT
TRBV7-2	TRBD1	TRBJ1-3	.	CASSLVGGTDSGNTIYF	TGTGCCAGCAGCTTAGTCGGGGGGACAGACTCTGGAAACACCATATATTTT
TRBV24-1	.	TRBJ2-7	once	CATSDLGVEQYF	TGTGCCACCAGTGATTTAGGAGTCGAGCAGTACTTC
TRBV19	.	TRBJ1-5	.	CASRGWGGIDKGHSNQPQHF	TGTGCCAGTAGGGGATGGGGGGGGATCGACAAAGGTCATAGCAATCAGCCCCAGCATTTT
TRBV7-9	.	TRBJ2-7	.	CASSLGGPGEQYF	TGTGCCAGCAGCTTAGGGGGGCCGGGGGAGCAGTACTTC
TRBV2	.	TRBJ1-1	.	CASKVSGNTEAFF	TGTGCCAGCAAGGTTTCGGGAAACACTGAAGCTTTCTTT
TRBV7-9	TRBD1	TRBJ1-1	.	CASSFATGGYFTEAFF	TGTGCCAGCAGCTTCGCGACAGGGGGCTACTTCACTGAAGCTTTCTTT
TRBV19	TRBD2	TRBJ2-5	.	CASSRGLGAGTQYF	TGTGCCAGTAGTCGGGGACTAGGCGCAGGGACCCAGTACTTC
TRBV3-1/TRBV3-2	.	TRBJ2-7	.	CASSQGVGYAYEQYF	TGTGCCAGCAGCCAAGGGGTCGGGTATGCATACGAGCAGTACTTC
TRBV9	.	TRBJ2-6	.	CASSVAPLTSGANVLTF	TGTGCCAGCAGCGTAGCCCCTCTAACCTCTGGGGCCAACGTCCTGACTTTC
TRBV5-1	.	TRBJ2-2	.	CASSSRRGDTGELFF	TGCGCCAGCAGCTCGCGCAGGGGGGACACCGGGGAGCTGTTTTTT
TRBV6-1	TRBD1	TRBJ2-3	.	CASSEAPGGSTDTQYF	TGTGCCAGCAGTGAAGCGCCAGGGGGCTCCACAGATACGCAGTATTTT
TRBV27	.	TRBJ2-5	.	CASPVQETQYF	TGTGCCAGCCCCGTTCAAGAGACCCAGTACTTC
TRBV5-4	.	TRBJ1-2	.	CASSFAGSGRHGYTF	TGTGCCAGCAGTTTCGCGGGCTCGGGGAGGCATGGCTACACCTTC
TRBV4-3	.	TRBJ1-2	.	CASSRRDLPNYGYTF	TGCGCCAGCAGCCGCAGGGATTTGCCTAACTATGGCTACACCTTC
TRBV28	TRBD1	TRBJ1-2	.	CASSFHDRAGGYTF	TGTGCCAGCAGTTTCCATGACAGGGCCGGTGGCTACACCTTC
TRBV7-7	.	TRBJ2-1	.	CASSLAQSASGEQFF	TGTGCTAGCAGCTTAGCGCAATCAGCTTCAGGCGAGCAGTTCTTC
TRBV7-2	.	TRBJ2-5	.	CASSPLRGETQYF	TGTGCCAGCAGCCCACTTAGGGGGGAGACCCAGTACTTC
TRBV3-1/TRBV3-2	.	TRBJ2-3	.	CASSPLGGGRGDTQYF	TGTGCCAGCAGCCCCTTGGGAGGGGGTCGAGGAGATACGCAGTATTTT
TRBV24-1	.	TRBJ1-1	.	CATSDLSGVRTEAFF	TGTGCCACCAGTGATTTGTCGGGGGTTCGTACTGAAGCTTTCTTT
TRBV29-1	.	TRBJ1-1	.	CSVAKTQTNTEAFF	TGCAGCGTAGCTAAGACCCAAACTAACACTGAAGCTTTCTTT
TRBV28	TRBD2	TRBJ2-1	.	CASSLYPPSGSELHSYNEQFF	TGTGCCAGCAGTTTATATCCCCCCAGCGGGAGTGAATTGCACTCCTACAATGAGCAGTTCTTC
TRBV30	.	TRBJ2-7	.	CAWSAGGFSNEQYF	TGTGCCTGGTCCGCTGGGGGCTTTTCCAACGAGCAGTACTTC
TRBV24-1	.	TRBJ2-1	.	CATSDVTSTEQFF	TGTGCCACCAGTGACGTAACTAGTACTGAGCAGTTCTTC
TRBV7-3	.	TRBJ2-3	.	CASSLTGGNSPYTQYF	TGTGCCAGCAGCCTAACCGGGGGCAACTCCCCTTATACGCAGTATTTT
TRBV27	TRBD2	TRBJ2-1	.	CASSLFTSGGPQFF	TGTGCCAGCAGTTTATTTACTAGCGGGGGGCCGCAGTTCTTC
TRBV19	TRBD1	TRBJ1-1	.	CASSIEGQREAFF	TGTGCCAGTAGTATAGAGGGACAGCGCGAAGCTTTCTTT
TRBV28	TRBD2	TRBJ2-7	.	CASSLSAGGNYEQYF	TGTGCCAGCAGTTTGAGTGCGGGGGGCAACTACGAGCAGTACTTC
TRBV7-9	TRBD1	TRBJ2-5	.	CASSLGVQGVEETQYF	TGTGCCAGCAGCTTAGGTGTACAGGGGGTCGAAGAGACCCAGTACTTC
TRBV7-2	TRBD1	TRBJ1-1	.	CASSLNRGTEAFF	TGTGCCAGCAGCTTAAACAGGGGGACTGAAGCTTTCTTT
TRBV14	.	TRBJ2-2	.	CASSRTGLAGELFF	TGTGCCAGCAGCCGTACAGGGTTGGCCGGGGAGCTGTTTTTT
TRBV28	.	TRBJ2-2	.	CASSTPRRGTGELFF	TGTGCCAGCAGCACTCCCCGCCGGGGCACCGGGGAGCTGTTTTTT